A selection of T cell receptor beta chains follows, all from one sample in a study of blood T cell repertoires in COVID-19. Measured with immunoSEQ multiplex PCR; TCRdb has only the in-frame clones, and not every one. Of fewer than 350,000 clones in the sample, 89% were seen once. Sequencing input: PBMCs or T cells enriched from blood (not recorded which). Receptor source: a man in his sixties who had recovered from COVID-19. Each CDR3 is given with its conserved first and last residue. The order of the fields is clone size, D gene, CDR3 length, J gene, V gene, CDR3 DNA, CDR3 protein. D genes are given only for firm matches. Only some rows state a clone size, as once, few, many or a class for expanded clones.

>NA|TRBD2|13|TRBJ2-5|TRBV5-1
TGCGCCAGCAGCGGAATGGGAGGGGAGACCCAGTACTTC
CASSGMGGETQYF
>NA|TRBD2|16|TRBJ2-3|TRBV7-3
TGTGCCAGCAGAACCTCCCTAGCGGGCCACACAGATACGCAGTATTTT
CASRTSLAGHTDTQYF
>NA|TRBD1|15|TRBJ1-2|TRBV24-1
TGTGCCACCAGTGATTTAGACAGGGGTAACTATGGCTACACCTTC
CATSDLDRGNYGYTF
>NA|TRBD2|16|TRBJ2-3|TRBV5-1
TGCGCCAGCAGCTTGGGGTCACTAGCGGGAGTTGATACGCAGTATTTT
CASSLGSLAGVDTQYF
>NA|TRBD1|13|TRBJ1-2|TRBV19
TGTGCCAGTAGACGGGACAGGGAGAATGGCTACACCTTC
CASRRDRENGYTF
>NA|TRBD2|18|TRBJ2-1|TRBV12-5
TGTGCTAGTGGTTTGGCCTATCTAGCGGGAATCTCCTACAATGAGCAGTTCTTC
CASGLAYLAGISYNEQFF
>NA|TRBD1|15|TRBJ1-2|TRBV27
TGTGCCAGCAGTCCGGCCGGGACAGGGGGCTTTGGCTACACCTTC
CASSPAGTGGFGYTF
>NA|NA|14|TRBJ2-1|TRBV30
TGTGCCTGGAGAGTCAGACAGTTAAACAATGAGCAGTTCTTC
CAWRVRQLNNEQFF
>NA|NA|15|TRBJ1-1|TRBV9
TGTGCCAGCAGCGTATCGCCAGGGTTGAACACTGAAGCTTTCTTT
CASSVSPGLNTEAFF
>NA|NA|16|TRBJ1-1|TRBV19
TGTGCCAGTACCAAAACGGGCGGACAGCCGAACACTGAAGCTTTCTTT
CASTKTGGQPNTEAFF
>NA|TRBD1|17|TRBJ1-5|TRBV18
TGTGCCAGCTCACTCACTTCCTATGGGACAGGGGATCAGCCCCAGCATTTT
CASSLTSYGTGDQPQHF
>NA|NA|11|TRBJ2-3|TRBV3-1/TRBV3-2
TGTGCCAGCAGATTAACAGATACGCAGTATTTT
CASRLTDTQYF
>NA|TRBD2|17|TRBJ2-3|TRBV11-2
TGTGCCAGCAGCAAGGGACTAGCGGGAGGGCCAGTAGATACGCAGTATTTT
CASSKGLAGGPVDTQYF
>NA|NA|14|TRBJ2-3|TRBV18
TGTGCCAGCTTCGGACAGTCAGTCGCAGATACGCAGTATTTT
CASFGQSVADTQYF
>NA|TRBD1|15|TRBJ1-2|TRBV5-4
TGTGCCAGCAGCGGCGGTCCGGACAGGGAATATGGCTACACCTTC
CASSGGPDREYGYTF
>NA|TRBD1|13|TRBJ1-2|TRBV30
TGTGCCCTGGGAGTGACAGGGATTAATGGCTACACCTTC
CALGVTGINGYTF
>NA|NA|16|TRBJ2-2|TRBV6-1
TGTGCCAGCAGTGAATGGATTAGCGGAGACACCGGGGAGCTGTTTTTT
CASSEWISGDTGELFF
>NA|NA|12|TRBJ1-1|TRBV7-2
TGTGCCAGCAGCTTACAGTTCACTGAAGCTTTCTTT
CASSLQFTEAFF
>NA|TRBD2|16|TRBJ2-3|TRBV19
TGTGCCAGTAGTATATTACGCGGGAGAGGAACAGATACGCAGTATTTT
CASSILRGRGTDTQYF
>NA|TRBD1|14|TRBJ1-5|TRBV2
TGTGCCAGCAGTGACGAGGGGGCGAGACAGCCCCAGCATTTT
CASSDEGARQPQHF
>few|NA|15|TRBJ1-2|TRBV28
TGTGCCAGCAGTTTAGGGGGACAACATACCTATGGCTACACCTTC
CASSLGGQHTYGYTF
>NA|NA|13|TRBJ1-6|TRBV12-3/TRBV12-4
TGTGCCAGCAGTCCCACCCAGAATTCACCCCTCCACTTT
CASSPTQNSPLHF
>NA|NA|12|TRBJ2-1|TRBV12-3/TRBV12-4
TGTGCCAGCAGTTTAAGAGGCCGCGGACAATTCTTC
CASSLRGRGQFF
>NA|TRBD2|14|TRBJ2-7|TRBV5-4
TGTGCCAGCAGCTCACGGACTAGCTTCAACGAGCAGTACTTC
CASSSRTSFNEQYF